The 21 T cell receptor beta chains below come from one sample, sequenced in a study of blood T cell repertoires in COVID-19. TCRdb's copy holds only in-frame clones and misses some; the assay was immunoSEQ multiplex PCR. Among hundreds of thousands of clones listed, over 75% were seen once. Sequences were obtained from PBMCs or T cells enriched from blood (not recorded which). These receptors were taken from a woman aged 40 to 50 who had recovered from COVID-19.

The rearrangement links TRBV5-6 to TRBJ2-2, with a tentative D call TRBD1 (6 bases). V was pared by 1 base and J by 6 bases, with 13 bases between. Per the germline V gene, CDR1 is SGHDT and CDR2 is YYEEEE. The length of the CDR3 is 15 residues. In DNA, the CDR3 is TGTGCCAGCAGCTTGATCCAGGGGACGCCCGGGGAGCTGTTTTTT. This translates into CASSLIQGTPGELFF.

The chain has TRBV7-9 and TRBJ2-1, with TRBD2 identical over 10 bases. V lost 7 bases and J lost 6; bases outside the gene matches: 6. CDR1 is SEHNR, CDR2 FQNEAQ, per germline (reference sequence). The length of the CDR3 is 14 residues. As DNA, the CDR3 is TGTGCCAGCAATCCTAGCGGGGGTTTCAATGAGCAGTTCTTC. Its protein is CASNPSGGFNEQFF. The full variable domain, with the rest looked up from reference TRBV7-9 and TRBJ2-1, is DTGVSQNPRHKITKRGQNVTFRCDPISEHNRLYWYRQTLGQGPEFLTYFQNEAQLEKSRLLSDRFSAERPKGSFSTLEIQRTEQGDSAMYLCASNPSGGFNEQFFGPGTRLTVL.

CDR3 in amino acids: CASSLLTGIAKNIQYF. Written as DNA, the CDR3 is TGCGCCAGCAGCTTGCTGACAGGGATAGCCAAAAACATTCAGTACTTC. The rearrangement links TRBV5-1 to TRBJ2-4, with 7 positions matching TRBD1. Germline CDR1 SGHRS, CDR2 YFSETQ. The CDR3 loop spans 16 amino acids. V lost 1 base to trimming and J lost 0 bases; unmatched junction nucleotides: 4. Looking up the rest from reference TRBV5-1 and TRBJ2-4 gives the full variable domain: KAGVTQTPRYLIKTRGQQVTLSCSPISGHRSVSWYQQTPGQGLQFLFEYFSETQRNKGNFPGRFSGRQFSNSRSEMNVSTLELGDSALYLCASSLLTGIAKNIQYFGAGTRLSVL.

The rearrangement joins TRBV5-6 to TRBJ2-3, with D perhaps TRBD1 (5 bases). CDR1 is SGHDT, CDR2 YYEEEE, per germline. This CDR3 spans 11 amino acids. V shed 3 bases and J shed 6 bases, with 5 bases lying between them. This CDR3 reads CASSSGDTQYF. The CDR3 DNA reads as TGTGCCAGCAGCTCAGGGGATACGCAGTATTTT.

V is TRBV3-1 (or the pseudogene TRBV3-2) and J is TRBJ2-1; 10 bases match TRBD1. Germline CDR1 is LGHDT and CDR2 is YNNKEL (reference sequence). After removal of 4 bases from V and 6 bases from J, the junction contained 6 bases not matched to a gene. The CDR3 length is 15 residues. The CDR3 sequence is CASSRSGTGVNEQFF. In DNA, the CDR3 is TGTGCCAGCAGCCGATCCGGGACAGGGGTCAATGAGCAGTTCTTC.

V usage is TRBV11-3 and J usage is TRBJ1-2, with 9 positions matching TRBD1. There are 17 residues in the CDR3. The J segment lost 1 base and the V segment lost 3 bases, leaving 9 bases of the junction unmatched. Per germline, CDR1 SGHNT and CDR2 YENEEA. The CDR3 here is CASSFAGTGSGNYGYTF. The CDR3 DNA is TGTGCCAGCAGCTTTGCCGGGACAGGGTCCGGTAACTATGGCTACACCTTC.

The J gene is TRBJ2-2, the V gene TRBV9; D may be TRBD1 (6 bases). The germline gives CDR1 SGDLS, CDR2 YYNGEE. There are 14 residues in the CDR3. V dropped 7 bases and J dropped 2 bases, with 12 bases sitting between them. In DNA form, the CDR3 reads TGTGCCAGCCAAACCGGGACAAACACCGGGGAGCTGTTTTTT. The encoded protein is CASQTGTNTGELFF.

This sequence joins TRBV5-6 and TRBJ1-4; D perhaps matches TRBD1 (6 bases). V was pared by 4 bases and J by 4 bases, with 17 bases between. The CDR3 contains 16 residues. From germline, CDR1 is SGHDT and CDR2 YYEEEE. For the CDR3, the DNA is TGTGCCAGCAGCCCCCGAGGGGGGGCCCGTAATGAAAAACTGTTTTTT. Encoded protein: CASSPRGGARNEKLFF.

The chain uses TRBV5-1 and TRBJ2-3; possibly TRBD1 for D (6 bases). Germline CDR1 and CDR2: SGHRS and YFSETQ. Deletions cut 4 bases from V and 0 bases from J, with 15 bases between. The CDR3 has 16 amino acids. CDR3 in DNA: TGCGCCAGCAGCCTAGGGGGTCAAGCCAGCACAGATACGCAGTATTTT. Translation gives CASSLGGQASTDTQYF. The full variable domain, its missing parts supplied by reference TRBV5-1 and TRBJ2-3, is KAGVTQTPRYLIKTRGQQVTLSCSPISGHRSVSWYQQTPGQGLQFLFEYFSETQRNKGNFPGRFSGRQFSNSRSEMNVSTLELGDSALYLCASSLGGQASTDTQYFGPGTRLTVL.

The rearrangement joins TRBV9 to TRBJ2-2; 12 bases match TRBD1. The CDR3 spans 17 residues. Germline values: CDR1 SGDLS, CDR2 YYNGEE. V dropped 6 bases and J dropped 6; count of bases not matched to a gene: 12. For the CDR3, the DNA is TGTGCCAGCACCCGAGAGAGGGACAGGGGGCAATCCGGGGAGCTGTTTTTT. This encodes CASTRERDRGQSGELFF.

The chain uses TRBV3-1 (or the pseudogene TRBV3-2) and TRBJ2-7; D not certain. The CDR3 covers 14 residues. The germline V and J ends were trimmed by 4 bases and 7 bases, with 17 bases remaining between them. Germline V gives CDR1 LGHDT, CDR2 YNNKEL (reference sequence). This CDR3 reads CASSPMAAVAEQYF. In nucleotides, the CDR3 is TGTGCCAGCAGCCCGATGGCGGCAGTAGCTGAGCAGTACTTC.

The chain links TRBV24-1 to TRBJ2-1; 7 bases line up with TRBD2. J gave up 0 bases and V 8 bases, and 3 bases lay outside the gene matches. Germline V gives CDR1 KGHDR, CDR2 SFDVKD. This CDR3 comprises 14 residues. The CDR3 is CATIGGSSYNEQFF. The CDR3 DNA reads TGTGCCACCATTGGCGGGAGCTCCTACAATGAGCAGTTCTTC.

The chain uses TRBV30 and TRBJ2-5; 13 nucleotides match TRBD2. This CDR3 is built from 15 residues. CDR1 is GTSNPN, CDR2 SVGIG, per germline (reference sequence). Trimming removed 7 bases from V and 2 bases from J; junction bases left unmatched: 7. CDR3 DNA sequence: TGTGCCTCTACGGGACTAGCGGGGACTCAAGAGACCCAGTACTTC. Encoded protein: CASTGLAGTQETQYF.

The chain recombines TRBV7-3 with TRBJ2-1, with TRBD1 matching over 7 bases. The CDR3 sequence is 16 residues long. V gave up 1 base and J gave up 6 bases; unmatched junction bases: 9. CDR1 and CDR2 (germline): SGHTA, FQGTGA. The CDR3 here is CASSLNVGQAFNEQFF. The CDR3 DNA sequence: TGTGCCAGCAGCTTAAATGTCGGACAGGCATTCAATGAGCAGTTCTTC.

The chain joins TRBV7-2 to TRBJ2-2; 14 bases are shared with TRBD2. The CDR3 spans 17 residues. Germline assignment: CDR1 SGHTA and CDR2 FQGNSA. V lost 5 bases to trimming and J lost 5 bases; unmatched junction nucleotides: 7. Written as DNA, the CDR3 is TGTGCCAGCAGCCCCCTGGGACTAGCGGGAGTTACCGGGGAGCTGTTTTTT. Translation: CASSPLGLAGVTGELFF.

The chain combines TRBV5-6 with TRBJ2-7; TRBD2 matches at 11 bases. The CDR3 contains 14 residues. Germline V gene sequence: CDR1 SGHDT, CDR2 YYEEEE. J lost 7 bases, V lost 5 bases, and 8 bases had no gene match. This CDR3 is CASRPLAGGGEQYF. Written as DNA, the CDR3 is TGTGCCAGCAGGCCCCTAGCGGGGGGCGGTGAGCAGTACTTC.

J is TRBJ1-2 and V is TRBV24-1, with D possibly matching TRBD1 (6 bases). The CDR3 is 12 residues long. Trimming removed 7 bases at V and 4 bases at J, with 9 bases between. CDR1 is KGHDR and CDR2 is SFDVKD in the germline V gene. CDR3 loop: CATSPGAYGYTF. Here the CDR3 DNA reads TGTGCCACCAGCCCAGGGGCCTATGGCTACACCTTC.

The rearrangement links TRBV5-6 to TRBJ2-7, with D hard to call. The CDR3 is 14 residues long. The germline V and J ends were trimmed by 2 bases and 4 bases, with 13 bases remaining between them. Germline CDR1 reads SGHDT; CDR2 reads YYEEEE. The CDR3 coding sequence is TGTGCCAGCAGCTTATGGTCTCGTGCGTACGAGCAGTACTTC. As protein: CASSLWSRAYEQYF.

The rearrangement uses TRBV28 and TRBJ2-7; 10 nucleotides align to TRBD1. The CDR3 length is 17 residues. V was clipped by 3 bases and J by 3 bases; unmatched bases: 11. The germline V gene encodes CDR1 MDHEN and CDR2 SYDVKM. The CDR3 region has the DNA TGTGCCAGCAGTTTCTCGGGCCCGGGACAGGGGAACTACGAGCAGTACTTC. This gives the protein CASSFSGPGQGNYEQYF.

The V call is TRBV5-4, the J call TRBJ2-6; a weak D match, TRBD1 (6 bases). CDR1 is SGHNT, CDR2 YYREEE, per germline (reference sequence). The CDR3 runs to 16 residues. V was pared by 2 bases and J by 3 bases, with 12 bases between. CDR3 nucleotides: TGTGCCAGCAGCTTTGGGGGCGGCGGTGGGGCCAACGTCCTGACTTTC. This codes for CASSFGGGGGANVLTF.

This chain joins TRBV6-1 and TRBJ2-5, with 8 bases identical to TRBD2. V lost 3 bases and J lost 13; bases outside the gene matches: 13. Germline-derived CDR1 and CDR2 are MNHNS and SASEGT. This CDR3 region has 14 residues. The DNA of the CDR3 is TGTGCCAGCAGTGACGCGGGACTAGTTCCCCCCCGGTACTTC. Its protein product is CASSDAGLVPPRYF.